A selection of T cell receptor beta chains follows, all from one sample in a study of identical twins. TCRdb recomputed calls from the 5' RACE reads with MiXCR, one row per CDR3 protein. The sample has 700,000 or so distinct CDR3 sequences; over 8.5% are singletons. This same sample was also taken into another study, of yellow fever vaccine responses in identical twins.

Material for sequencing was PBMCs. These TCRs come from a woman aged 18-30 years in good health. The CDR3 runs from the conserved cysteine through the conserved F or W. The D gene is left open where the match is weak. Not every row has a clone size; where given, it reads once, few, many or a size class.

J gene | D gene | clone size | V gene | CDR3 DNA | CDR3 protein
TRBJ2-3 | NA | NA | TRBV6-1 | TGTGCCAGCAGTGAAAGTAAATTATCTAGCACAGATACGCAGTATTTT | CASSESKLSSTDTQYF
TRBJ2-4 | NA | few | TRBV12-3/TRBV12-4 | TGTGCCAGCAACGACCGCGCGAACATTCAGTACTTC | CASNDRANIQYF
TRBJ2-1 | TRBD1 | NA | TRBV28 | TGTGCCAGCAGTTCCTACAGGGGGATCACGTACAATGAGCAGTTCTTC | CASSSYRGITYNEQFF
TRBJ2-7 | NA | few | TRBV29-1 | TGCAGCGTTGTACCTGACGGGCAGCAGTACTTC | CSVVPDGQQYF
TRBJ2-1 | NA | few | TRBV3-1 | TGTGCCAGCAGCCAACGGCGGGACTCCTACAATGAGCAGTTCTTC | CASSQRRDSYNEQFF
TRBJ2-2 | TRBD2 | many | TRBV4-3 | TGCGCCAGCAGCCAAGGTCTAGCGGGAGGGGAGAACACCGGGGAGCTGTTTTTT | CASSQGLAGGENTGELFF
TRBJ2-5 | NA | NA | TRBV27 | TGTGCCAGCAGTTTATGGGGGAGTGTTGGGGAGACCCAGTACTTC | CASSLWGSVGETQYF
TRBJ2-2 | TRBD2 | NA | TRBV6-4 | TGTGCCAGCAGCCACCAGCGGACTAGCGGGGGGGCCGTCGGGGAGCTGTTTTTT | CASSHQRTSGGAVGELFF
TRBJ2-7 | NA | few | TRBV11-2 | TGTGCCAGCAGCTTAGTTCTCGGGACAACCTACGAGCAGTACTTC | CASSLVLGTTYEQYF
TRBJ2-2 | NA | NA | TRBV6-1 | TGTGCCAGCAGTCTCCTATCTACCGGGGAGCTGTTTTTT | CASSLLSTGELFF
TRBJ2-7 | TRBD2 | many | TRBV12-3/TRBV12-4 | TGTGCCAGCACCCGAGGGAGGGGATCCTACGAGCAGTACTTC | CASTRGRGSYEQYF
TRBJ2-3 | TRBD2 | NA | TRBV7-3 | TGTGCCAGCAGCACCCGACTAGCGGGGGGCACAGATACGCAGTATTTT | CASSTRLAGGTDTQYF
TRBJ1-1 | NA | NA | TRBV12-3/TRBV12-4 | TGTGCCAGCAGTTTCCCTCTAACAGGTTTGGTATCTGAAGCTTTCTTT | CASSFPLTGLVSEAFF
TRBJ2-3 | TRBD1 | NA | TRBV29-1 | TGCAGCGCCCCCGGGACAGGGGGGTCGAATACGCAGTATTTT | CSAPGTGGSNTQYF
TRBJ2-1 | NA | few | TRBV6-1 | TGTGCCAGCTTCCGGGGGTTCTACAATGAGCAGTTCTTC | CASFRGFYNEQFF
TRBJ2-7 | NA | few | TRBV6-1 | TGTGCCAGCAGTCTCCTTTCCGGGACGGGCCGGGGCGAGCAGTACTTC | CASSLLSGTGRGEQYF
TRBJ2-7 | NA | NA | TRBV20-1 | TGCAGTGCTAGAACCCCCTCGAGTGTCGAGCAGTACTTC | CSARTPSSVEQYF
TRBJ2-5 | NA | few | TRBV7-2 | TGTGCCAGCAGCTTACAGGGGGCGGGAGTGACCCAGTACTTC | CASSLQGAGVTQYF
TRBJ2-7 | NA | few | TRBV12-3/TRBV12-4 | TGTGCCAGCACCCGCGGTGGGTGGACCTACGAGCAGTACTTC | CASTRGGWTYEQYF
TRBJ2-5 | TRBD2 | few | TRBV15 | TGTGCCACCAGCAGTTTTATCGGGGGGGGCCAAGAGACCCAGTACTTC | CATSSFIGGGQETQYF
TRBJ2-7 | TRBD1 | NA | TRBV19 | TGTGCCAGTAGGGCGGGACAGGGGGCTTCCTACGAGCAGTACTTC | CASRAGQGASYEQYF
TRBJ2-7 | NA | NA | TRBV7-9 | TGTGCCAGCAGCTTACTAGGTAGCGGAATCACTATAGACGAGCAGTACTTC | CASSLLGSGITIDEQYF
TRBJ2-1 | TRBD2 | many | TRBV4-3 | TGCGCCAGCAGCCAAGATCCACTAGCGGGGTATGAGCAGTTCTTC | CASSQDPLAGYEQFF
TRBJ2-2 | TRBD2 | few | TRBV3-1 | TGTGCCAGCAGCCCTAGCGGGAGGAACACCGGGGAGCTGTTTTTT | CASSPSGRNTGELFF
TRBJ2-3 | NA | few | TRBV12-3/TRBV12-4 | TGTGCCAGCAGTTTATTTCGCCCTATGGCAGATACGCAGTATTTT | CASSLFRPMADTQYF
TRBJ1-4 | NA | few | TRBV12-3/TRBV12-4 | TGTGCCAGCACCCGACCTGGGGCTAATGAAAAACTGTTTTTT | CASTRPGANEKLFF
TRBJ2-3 | TRBD2 | few | TRBV29-1 | TGCAGCGTTGAGCGGGAGGATGGCGCAGATACGCAGTATTTT | CSVEREDGADTQYF
TRBJ1-3 | TRBD1 | few | TRBV5-5 | TGTGCCAGCAGCTCCCGGGACAGCGCTGGAAACACCATATATTTT | CASSSRDSAGNTIYF
TRBJ2-3 | NA | many | TRBV29-1 | TGCAGCGTTGAGATTTCCCAAGCGGGTACGCAGTATTTT | CSVEISQAGTQYF
TRBJ2-2 | TRBD1 | NA | TRBV28 | TGTGCCAGCAGCCTCTTGTTAGGACAGGGGAGTGGCACCGGGGAGCTGTTTTTT | CASSLLLGQGSGTGELFF
TRBJ2-3 | NA | NA | TRBV5-6 | TGTGCCAGCAGCTTGGGGCCGGTTGCCACAGATACGCAGTATTTT | CASSLGPVATDTQYF
TRBJ2-1 | NA | NA | TRBV4-2 | TGTGCCAGCAGCCAACTGACGGGTTCGGAGGGGGAGCAGTTCTTC | CASSQLTGSEGEQFF
TRBJ2-7 | NA | once | TRBV7-6 | TGTGCCAGCAGCTTAGCTCCGGGGCCCTACGAGCAGTACTTC | CASSLAPGPYEQYF
TRBJ2-7 | NA | few | TRBV20-1 | TGCAGTGCCCGAGGGGAAGGGATCCCCTCCTACGAGCAGTACTTC | CSARGEGIPSYEQYF
TRBJ1-5 | TRBD1 | few | TRBV4-3 | TGCGCCAGCAGCCGACGTCTACAGGGGGATCAGCCCCAGCATTTT | CASSRRLQGDQPQHF
TRBJ2-3 | TRBD1 | few | TRBV15 | TGTGCCACCACCCGGGACAGGATCACAGATACGCAGTATTTT | CATTRDRITDTQYF
TRBJ2-3 | TRBD1 | NA | TRBV6-5 | TGTGCCAGCAGTTACTCAGCTGGGACAGGGAGCACAGATACGCAGTATTTT | CASSYSAGTGSTDTQYF
TRBJ2-7 | NA | few | TRBV10-3 | TGTGCCATCAGTGAGGGAGGGGCGCTGGAGCAGTACTTC | CAISEGGALEQYF
TRBJ2-1 | TRBD1 | many | TRBV25-1 | TGTGCCAGCTCCTTGGCAGGACAGGGTCCCTACAATGAGCAGTTCTTC | CASSLAGQGPYNEQFF
TRBJ2-7 | NA | NA | TRBV27 | TGTGCCAGCAGTTTATTGGCAGGCTTCGAGCAGTACTTC | CASSLLAGFEQYF
TRBJ1-2 | TRBD1 | NA | TRBV12-3/TRBV12-4 | TGTGCCAGCAGTTTCGTTACAGGGGGCGTTTACGGCTACACCTTC | CASSFVTGGVYGYTF
TRBJ1-1 | TRBD1 | few | TRBV20-1 | TGCAGTGCTAAGAAGAGGGGGCTAACTGAAGCTTTCTTT | CSAKKRGLTEAFF
TRBJ2-7 | TRBD2 | few | TRBV4-3 | TGCGCCAGCAGCCGGGGGACTAGCGGGTCCTACGAGCAGTACTTC | CASSRGTSGSYEQYF
TRBJ2-7 | TRBD2 | many | TRBV6-1 | TGTGCCAGCAGTGCCCTGACTAGCGGGGTCTACGAGCAGTACTTC | CASSALTSGVYEQYF
TRBJ1-4 | NA | NA | TRBV12-3/TRBV12-4 | TGTGCCAGCAGTTTAGGTTGGGCTAATGAAAAACTGTTTTTT | CASSLGWANEKLFF
TRBJ2-1 | NA | NA | TRBV25-1 | TGTGCCAGCAGTGTCAATCTCAAGAATGAGCAGTTCTTC | CASSVNLKNEQFF
TRBJ2-1 | NA | many | TRBV9 | TGTGCCAGCAGCGTCGTCGGGGGGCAGATCTACAATGAGCAGTTCTTC | CASSVVGGQIYNEQFF
TRBJ2-1 | NA | NA | TRBV7-2 | TGTGCCAGCAGCTCCTATTACAAGAATGAGCAGTTCTTC | CASSSYYKNEQFF
TRBJ2-7 | NA | few | TRBV6-2/TRBV6-3 | TGTGCCACCGCACAGGGATCCTACGAGCAGTACTTC | CATAQGSYEQYF